This passage covers 10 T cell receptor beta chains from one sample sequenced in a study of cytomegalovirus exposure and HLA in healthy donors. The PCR ran on 60 Vbeta and 13 Jbeta primers. Measured with immunoSEQ multiplex PCR; TCRdb has only the in-frame clones, and not every one. The sample lists about 110,000 clones, approximately 80% occurring once. Sequenced material: PBMCs. The receptors here all came from a woman in her twenties or thirties in good health and CMV-seronegative.

This chain links TRBV19 with TRBJ2-7, with D possibly TRBD2 on 6 matching bases. Trimming removed 3 bases from V and 3 bases from J, with 12 bases in between. Per the germline V gene, CDR1 is LNHDA and CDR2 is SQIVND (reference sequence). The length of the CDR3 is 14 residues. CDR3 sequence: CASSIAYSGYEQYF. CDR3 nucleotides: TGTGCCAGTAGTATCGCTTATAGCGGCTACGAGCAGTACTTC.

This chain joins TRBV7-6 and TRBJ2-1, with D possibly TRBD2 on 6 matching bases. The germline V and J ends were trimmed by 5 bases and 12 bases, with 11 bases remaining between them. Germline lookup yields CDR1 SGHVS and CDR2 FNYEAQ. This CDR3 spans 11 amino acids. The chain's CDR3 is CASSQEGSQFF. The DNA for the CDR3 is TGTGCCAGCAGCCAGGAGGGATCGCAGTTCTTC.

The chain recombines TRBV6-6 with TRBJ1-2; 7 nucleotides line up with TRBD1. The germline CDR1 and CDR2 sequences are MNHNY and SVGAGI (reference sequence). V lost 5 bases, J lost 4 bases, and 7 bases stayed unmatched. The CDR3 loop spans 14 amino acids. The CDR3 here is CASSPPGQSYGYTF. CDR3 bases: TGTGCCAGCAGTCCACCGGGACAGAGCTATGGCTACACCTTC.

The V call is TRBV5-5, the J call TRBJ1-1; 7 positions agree with TRBD1. Trimming cost V 5 bases and J 0 bases; bases outside gene matches: 7. In germline, CDR1 is SGHKS, CDR2 YYEKEE (reference sequence). The CDR3 covers 15 residues. CDR3 sequence reads: CASSFTGTVNTEAFF. The CDR3 nucleotides read TGTGCCAGCAGTTTCACCGGGACAGTGAACACTGAAGCTTTCTTT.

The rearrangement joins TRBV7-6 to TRBJ2-2, with a weak D call TRBD1 (5 bases). Trimming removed 2 bases from V and 5 bases from J, with 6 bases in between. This CDR3 contains 13 residues. CDR1 SGHVS and CDR2 FNYEAQ come from the germline V gene. The CDR3 DNA is TGTGCCAGCAGCTTAAGGGGAACCGGGGAGCTGTTTTTT. Translation: CASSLRGTGELFF.

The chain couples TRBV4-3 to TRBJ1-6; weak D call: TRBD1 (6 bases). CDR3 length: 17 amino acids. The V and J ends lost 1 base and 6 bases respectively, with 16 bases between them. The germline V gene encodes CDR1 LGHNA and CDR2 YSLEER. CDR3 sequence: CASSQGIPGTINSPLHF. The CDR3 DNA is TGCGCCAGCAGCCAAGGTATACCCGGGACAATTAATTCACCCCTCCACTTT.

The V gene is TRBV28, the J gene TRBJ1-5; tentative D call: TRBD1 (5 bases). With 6 bases removed from V and 6 bases from J, the gap between germline ends came to 18 bases. The germline V gene has CDR1 MDHEN and CDR2 SYDVKM. CDR3 length: 15 residues. DNA for the CDR3: TGTGCCAGCAGCTTCGTCCGGGCGGGGGTTCAGCCCCAGCATTTT. This encodes CASSFVRAGVQPQHF.

This chain joins TRBV30 and TRBJ1-2; the D is unclear. The CDR3 consists of 13 residues. Germline V gives CDR1 GTSNPN, CDR2 SVGIG (reference sequence). V was trimmed by 2 bases and J by 4 bases, leaving 11 bases between them. The CDR3 loop is CAWSTLTGYGYTF. CDR3 bases: TGTGCCTGGAGTACTTTGACGGGCTATGGCTACACCTTC. Supplemented by reference TRBV30 and TRBJ1-2, the full variable domain reads SQTIHQWPATLVQPVGSPLSLECTVEGTSNPNLYWYRQAAGRGLQLLFYSVGIGQISSEVPQNLSASRPQDRQFILSSKKLLLSDSGFYLCAWSTLTGYGYTFGSGTRLTVV.

This clone was recorded a few times. The chain is built from TRBV6-5 and TRBJ2-4, with 7 bases aligning to TRBD2. CDR1 is MNHEY and CDR2 is SVGAGI in the germline V gene. The CDR3 consists of 14 residues. J was trimmed by 9 bases and V by 5 bases; bases with no gene match: 10. CDR3 residues: CASSEQTGGSIQYF. The CDR3 DNA sequence: TGTGCCAGCAGTGAACAGACTGGCGGGAGCATTCAGTACTTC.

This sequence joins TRBV6-1 and TRBJ2-2; perhaps TRBD1 as D (7 bases). With 6 bases removed from V and 6 bases from J, the gap between germline ends came to 14 bases. Per germline, CDR1 MNHNS and CDR2 SASEGT. The CDR3 extends over 14 amino acids. CDR3 coding DNA: TGTGCCAGCAGGCTCGGCGGGACAGCCGGGGAGCTGTTTTTT. Translating it yields CASRLGGTAGELFF.